This T cell receptor beta chain stems from a study of T cells in Graves' hyperthyroidism and ophthalmopathy. Study-wide results and caveats: The model predicted ophthalmopathy a median roughly six months before onset. Ophthalmopathy was separated from stable hyperthyroidism by a 13 V-J model.

CDR3 length: 18 amino acids. CDR1 and CDR2 from the germline V gene are MDHEN and SYDVKM. Trimming at V came to 5 bases and at J to 10 bases, leaving 17 bases not matched to a gene. At least ten counts were recorded for this clonotype. The antigen remains undetermined. From RNA transcripts, TCR beta CDR3 regions were amplified. The TCR CDR3 was amplified in a first-round RT-PCR using the HTBI primer set. TCRdb re-called the multiplex PCR reads with MiXCR, one entry per CDR3 protein. The sample shows approximately 560,000 distinct CDR3 sequences, 15% to 18% of them seen only once. The chain has TRBV28 and TRBJ2-3, with TRBD2 identical over 14 bases. The TCR sequence derives from a woman in her 30s with Graves' hyperthyroidism. The sample consisted of blood. DNA for the CDR3: TGTGCCAGCAGTCCACCGGGACTAGCGGGAGCGTTCCCCCCATCGCAGTATTTT. Protein: CASSPPGLAGAFPPSQYF.